The T cell receptor (beta chain) described here comes from a study of blood T cell repertoires in COVID-19. About the study: The origin of the acute and convalescent COVID-19 samples was the United States, Italy and Spain. T cells, B-cell-depleted T cells, or PBMCs provided the cDNA or gDNA that served as material.

Germline-derived CDR1 and CDR2 are SGHRS and YFSETQ. Unmatched junction bases numbered 12, after V lost 4 bases and J lost 6 bases. This CDR3 comprises 16 residues. How the authors handled the data: Amplification with reference gene primers provided the estimates of nucleated cell counts. TCRdb keeps only in-frame clones here, not all; method: immunoSEQ multiplex PCR. The V and J calls and clone size are taken from that table; D and trimming were inferred from the DNA. Of around 500,000 clones in the sample, 70% to 90% are singletons; the top ten hold approximately 2.9%. Sequencing was carried out using peripheral blood. The chain has TRBV5-1 and TRBJ2-7, with 11 bases fitting TRBD2. The sequence was collected from a human donor in a cohort sampled during active COVID-19. The CDR3 DNA follows: TGCGCCAGCAGCCGCCGGACTAGCGGGCAAGGGGGCGAGCAGTACTTC. It is translated as CASSRRTSGQGGEQYF.